These 14 T cell receptor beta chains came from one sample sequenced in a study of cytomegalovirus exposure and HLA in healthy donors listed by TCRdb under 2017. Libraries were prepared through the immunoSEQ multiplex PCR assay. For the multiplex PCR, a mixture combining 60 forward primers for TCR Vbeta segments and 13 reverse primers for TCR Jbeta segments was used. TCRdb stores this immuneACCESS table with in-frame sequences only. Part of the clones is absent; in the studies checked, under half of the shortfall reflects unresolved V genes, and no reason is known for the rest. Here the sample has 150,000 or so clones; approximately 80% occur a single time. The ten top clones hold approximately 0.8% of the sample. Sequencing was performed on PBMCs. The origin of the receptors is a woman aged 18-29 years in good health and CMV-seronegative.

The rearrangement joins TRBV4-2 to TRBJ2-6; perhaps TRBD2 as D (5 bases). Trimming removed 4 bases from V and 0 bases from J, with 10 bases in between. Germline V gives CDR1 LGHNA, CDR2 YNFKEQ. The CDR3 is made up of 16 amino acids. Written as DNA, the CDR3 is TGTGCCAGCAGCCCCAGGACTTCCTCTGGGGCCAACGTCCTGACTTTC. Translated, it gives CASSPRTSSGANVLTF.

V and J are TRBV4-2 and TRBJ2-1, with D tentatively TRBD2 (6 bases). Germline V lookup: CDR1 LGHNA, CDR2 YNFKEQ. The CDR3 extends over 15 amino acids. V lost 0 bases and J lost 1, with 7 bases in between. The CDR3 DNA sequence: TGTGCCAGCAGCCAAGATGCGGGATCCTACAATGAGCAGTTCTTC. Translation: CASSQDAGSYNEQFF.

The chain recombines TRBV5-1 with TRBJ2-3, with no clear D. Germline CDR1 SGHRS, CDR2 YFSETQ. There are 14 residues in the CDR3. V was pared by 1 base and J by 3 bases, with 9 bases between. The CDR3, as DNA: TGCGCCAGCAGCTTGATTCAGGCTACAGATACGCAGTATTTT. Amino acids: CASSLIQATDTQYF.

Concerning this clone itself: Germline is not matched at one junction end, which may reflect a read error. V and J are TRBV7-9 and TRBJ2-1; D may be TRBD2 (5 bases). CDR1 and CDR2 (germline): SEHNR, FQNEAQ (reference sequence). The CDR3 is 16 residues long. CDR3 in DNA: TGTTCCAGCAGCTTAGTCTTAAACCGGGGCTACAATGAGCAGTTCTTC. Its protein product is CSSSLVLNRGYNEQFF.

The table lists this clone with a count of one. This chain joins TRBV2 and TRBJ2-5, with a tentative D call TRBD1 (5 bases). The J call may be incorrect, as the DNA end agrees better with TRBJ2-7. The CDR3 is made up of 12 amino acids. The germline V gene has CDR1 SNHLY and CDR2 FYNNEI. The CDR3 DNA reads TGTGCCAGCACGAGAGACAGTTACGAGCAGTACTTC. It codes for CASTRDSYEQYF.

This clone has a single count. The genes are TRBV19 and TRBJ2-1, with TRBD2 matching over 11 bases. With V trimmed by 0 bases and J by 7 bases, 11 bases remained unmatched. Germline V gene sequence: CDR1 LNHDA, CDR2 SQIVND (reference sequence). This CDR3 is built from 18 residues. The CDR3 sequence is CASSIEPLGLAAVNEQFF. CDR3 bases: TGTGCCAGTAGTATAGAACCCCTGGGACTAGCGGCCGTAAATGAGCAGTTCTTC.

This chain connects TRBV7-9 to TRBJ1-1; D remains ambiguous. CDR3 length: 12 amino acids. Germline CDR1 SEHNR, CDR2 FQNEAQ (reference sequence). Trimming removed 1 base at V and 5 bases at J, with 5 bases between. CDR3 sequence reads: CASSLVRTEAFF. The DNA of the CDR3 is TGTGCCAGCAGCTTAGTGAGGACTGAAGCTTTCTTT.

J is TRBJ2-1 and V is TRBV7-2; 8 bases fit TRBD2. V lost 1 base and J lost 8; bases outside the gene matches: 13. CDR3 length equals 17 residues. Germline V CDR1 and CDR2: SGHTA, FQGNSA. This CDR3 reads CASSLERGAGVFDEQFF. As DNA, the CDR3 is TGTGCCAGCAGCTTAGAGCGGGGAGCGGGAGTGTTCGATGAGCAGTTCTTC.

This rearrangement joins TRBV4-1 to TRBJ2-7, with D maybe TRBD2 (6 bases). Germline V gene sequence: CDR1 MGHRA, CDR2 YSYEKL. The V end was cut by 0 bases, the J end by 7 bases, with 13 bases between. The CDR3 has 14 residues. The CDR3 here is CASSQESLLAEQYF. The CDR3 coding sequence is TGCGCCAGCAGCCAAGAGTCTCTTCTAGCGGAGCAGTACTTC.

J is TRBJ1-2 and V is TRBV5-5; D gene ambiguous. V lost 0 bases, J lost 3 bases, and 6 bases lay in between. The CDR3 runs 13 residues. Germline lookup yields CDR1 SGHKS and CDR2 YYEKEE (reference sequence). DNA for the CDR3: TGTGCCAGCAGCTTGGGTACGGACTATGGCTACACCTTC. Its translation is CASSLGTDYGYTF.

The rearrangement joins TRBV28 to TRBJ2-1; 7 bases are shared with TRBD1. The CDR3 runs to 15 residues. V was clipped by 2 bases and J by 4 bases; unmatched bases: 5. Germline CDR1 and CDR2: MDHEN and SYDVKM. The CDR3 loop is CASSLAGTVYNEQFF. DNA for the CDR3: TGTGCCAGCAGTTTAGCCGGGACAGTATACAATGAGCAGTTCTTC.

The chain is built from TRBV18 and TRBJ2-5, with 14 bases matching TRBD2. The CDR3 extends over 16 amino acids. The germline V gene has CDR1 KGHSH and CDR2 LQKENI. V shed 3 bases, J shed 3 bases, and the junction held 3 bases outside the gene matches. Here the CDR3 reads CASSPGLAGGEETQYF. CDR3 in DNA: TGTGCCAGCTCACCCGGACTAGCGGGAGGAGAAGAGACCCAGTACTTC. The complete variable domain, with remaining parts taken from reference TRBV18 and TRBJ2-5, reads NAGVMQNPRHLVRRRGQEARLRCSPMKGHSHVYWYRQLPEEGLKFMVYLQKENIIDESGMPKERFSAEFPKEGPSILRIQQVVRGDSAAYFCASSPGLAGGEETQYFGPGTRLLVL.

V usage is TRBV11-3 and J usage is TRBJ2-2, with D perhaps matching TRBD2 (6 bases). Trimming stripped 5 bases from V and 6 bases from J, with 22 bases between. CDR3 size: 17 residues. The V gene's germline CDR1 is SGHNT and CDR2 YENEEA. CDR3 sequence: CASSREMKGGTAGELFF. In DNA form, the CDR3 reads TGTGCCAGCAGCCGGGAGATGAAGGGCGGCACTGCCGGGGAGCTGTTTTTT.

V usage is TRBV9 and J usage is TRBJ2-5; D may be TRBD1 (6 bases). Deletions cut 1 base from V and 1 base from J, with 8 bases between. Germline V gives CDR1 SGDLS, CDR2 YYNGEE. CDR3 length: 14 residues. CDR3 sequence reads: CASSVTGTQETQYF. In nucleotides, the CDR3 is TGTGCCAGCAGCGTAACAGGGACCCAAGAGACCCAGTACTTC.